The subject of this entry is one TCR beta chain. This clone was picked up one time. It has no known antigen specificity. No qualities accompany the bases; no much larger clone lies one base away. The collaborating institutions used their own protocols to collect whole blood in K2EDTA tubes. Collaborator samples were shipped for TCRbeta analysis as frozen whole blood, isolated PBMCs, or DNA extracted from either sample type. This sample stems from a study of blood T cell repertoires in COVID-19 (dated by TCRdb to 2018 to 2020). With regard to the full study: Samples from collaborators originated in the United States, Italy and Spain and spanned both the acute and convalescent phases of COVID-19. Deeply sampled blood TCRbeta repertoires from subjects exposed to, actively infected with, or recovered from COVID-19 were included in the dataset. Samples came from the ongoing ImmuneRACE study (first 160 participants) plus 1,254 subjects from 6 global collaborators. Where HLA class I and class II types were available, the types were taken from metadata supplied by the sample provider, not from assay-based typing. The repertoires were released in a freely available public database meant as a resource for research on the immune response to SARS-CoV-2. The prospective study material was composed of cDNA or gDNA derived from T cells, B-cell-depleted T cells, or PBMCs. The sample metadata nearly always contained a de-identified subject ID, COVID-19 status, age in years and sex. The full study reports these points: Clinical and demographic metadata were provided uncurated, with the amount varying by source and participant.

TCRbeta CDR3 regions were amplified from genomic DNA by means of the immunoSEQ Assay, a bias-controlled multiplex PCR. As for the authors' bioinformatics: The number of nucleated cells in each sample was estimated from the amplification of reference gene primers within the assay. Sequence reads were collapsed and filtered to measure the absolute abundance of every unique TCRbeta CDR3 rearrangement. Productive Simpson clonality was computed per sample as the square root of Simpson's diversity index over productive rearrangements. TCRdb limited this immuneACCESS table to in-frame rearrangements with V and J called. A share of clones is missing; checked studies link under half to unresolved V genes, and the rest is unexplained. That table is the source of V, J and clone size, and D and trimming were worked out from the DNA. Within this sample are 70,000 to 95,000 clones, with roughly nine tenths of them counted one time only. The ten biggest clones cover about 2% of the sample.

The germline V gene supplies CDR1 SGHRS and CDR2 YFSETQ. The CDR3 sequence holds 13 residues, the cysteine and phenylalanine included. The only DNA kept is the CDR3, 39 bases in frame from the first base. V was cut back by 6 bases and J by 6 bases, leaving a gap of 15 bases between them. The rearrangement combines TRBV5-1 with TRBJ1-1; matching of 5 bases hints at TRBD1 as the D gene. Sample: peripheral blood. The TCR comes from a man aged 45-65 years with acute or convalescent COVID-19. The nucleotides are TGCGCCAGCACCCCTGTAGGGGCCGCTGAAGCTTTCTTT. This yields the protein CASTPVGAAEAFF.